These 31 T cell receptor beta chains came from one sample sequenced in a study of tumor and adjacent non-tumor tissue in lung cancer. A modified ARM-PCR protocol with three rounds of nested PCR amplified TCRbeta. TCRdb re-called the multiplex PCR reads through MiXCR, storing one row per CDR3 protein. Of around 70,000 distinct CDR3 sequences listed, roughly 56% are singletons. The template was RNA from unsorted bulk tissue. Input material: lung tumor tissue. The receptor source for this set is a man aged 50-60 years with non-small cell lung cancer.

This clonotype was found many times. The chain uses TRBV7-9 and TRBJ2-5; D possibly uses TRBD1 or TRBD2 (5 bases each). Germline-derived CDR1 and CDR2 are SEHNR and FQNEAQ (reference sequence). V was pared by 3 bases and J by 4 bases, with 15 bases between. This CDR3 is 15 amino acids long. The CDR3 region has the DNA TGTGCCAGCAGCTTCCAGGGAGCAGGTAGAGAGACCCAGTACTTC. This encodes CASSFQGAGRETQYF. The full variable domain, with the rest looked up from reference TRBV7-9 and TRBJ2-5, is DTGVSQNPRHKITKRGQNVTFRCDPISEHNRLYWYRQTLGQGPEFLTYFQNEAQLEKSRLLSDRFSAERPKGSFSTLEIQRTEQGDSAMYLCASSFQGAGRETQYFGPGTRLLVL.

Comment on this clonotype: Given a much more abundant clone one base away, this may be a read error. The gene calls are TRBV6-6 and TRBJ2-6; TRBD1 might be the D (6 bases). The CDR3 covers 17 residues. Deletions cut 2 bases from V and 6 bases from J, with 17 bases between. Germline CDR1 is MNHNY and CDR2 is SVGAGI (reference sequence). CDR3 sequence reads: CASSYRQGLAVANVLTF. The CDR3 DNA is TGTGCCAGCAGTTACCGGCAGGGGCTGGCCGTGGCCAACGTCCTGACTTTC.

The V and J genes are TRBV24-1 and TRBJ1-2; possible D gene TRBD1, 6 bases. Per the germline V gene, CDR1 is KGHDR and CDR2 is SFDVKD. The CDR3 runs 14 residues. Trimming cost V 7 bases and J 2 bases, with 13 bases left between them. In nucleotides, the CDR3 is TGTGCCACCAGCGAGACAGGAAACAACTATGGCTACACCTTC. This gives the protein CATSETGNNYGYTF.

As concerns this clonotype: One end of the junction fails to match germline, which may point to a read error. CDR3 nucleotide sequence: TGTGCCAGCGGCTTAGAACGGTCTGGGCTTTTCTTT. It codes for CASGLERSGLFF. The chain has TRBV11-3 and TRBJ2-1; the D is unclear. The CDR3 is made up of 12 amino acids. Germline lookup yields CDR1 SGHNT and CDR2 YENEEA.

Comment on this clonotype: A much larger clone sits a single nucleotide away, making a read error possible. The chain couples TRBV10-3 to TRBJ2-1; D might be TRBD2 (6 bases). CDR1 is ENHRY, CDR2 SYGVKD, per germline. The CDR3 runs to 13 residues. This CDR3 is CVISFGGYNEQFF. Written as DNA, the CDR3 is TGTGTCATCAGCTTCGGGGGATACAATGAGCAGTTCTTC.

To note about this clonotype: One junction end does not reproduce the germline sequence, and a read error may be involved. The rearrangement links TRBV11-2 to TRBJ2-5; 7 nucleotides match TRBD1. Per germline, CDR1 SGHAT and CDR2 FQNNGV. The CDR3 sequence is 16 residues long. The CDR3: CASSLGVAAGQETQYF. The CDR3 nucleotides are TGTGCCAGCAGCTTAGGGGTGGCGGCAGGACAGGAGACCCAATACTTC.

For this clonotype: A much larger clone lies one base from this, so it may be a read error. The chain uses TRBV10-3 and TRBJ2-5; TRBD1 aligns across 7 bases. Germline V CDR1 and CDR2: ENHRY, SYGVKD. The CDR3 spans 14 residues. Here the CDR3 DNA reads TGTACCATCAGTTTCCGGGACAGTGGGGAGACCCAGTACTTC. It encodes CTISFRDSGETQYF.

The count of this clonotype is one. The missing conserved phenylalanine or tryptophan at the end of this CDR3 makes a read error likely. This rearrangement joins TRBV29-1 to TRBJ2-5; 10 nucleotides align to TRBD2. CDR1 and CDR2 (germline): SQVTM, ANQGSEA. CDR3 size: 15 residues. V lost 7 bases to trimming and J lost 4 bases; unmatched junction nucleotides: 12. CDR3 sequence: CSAPPVLAGGETQYL. The DNA for the CDR3 is TGCAGCGCTCCCCCGGTGTTAGCGGGAGGAGAGACCCAGTACCTC.

On this clonotype itself: One end of the junction fails to match germline, which may point to a read error. The V gene is TRBV5-6, the J gene TRBJ2-1, with a possible D match to TRBD2 (7 bases). The germline V gene encodes CDR1 SGHDT and CDR2 YYEEEE. The CDR3 covers 15 residues. For the CDR3, the DNA is TGTGCCAGTAGCTTTTTTGGGACGGGGGGCGTCGAGCAGTCCTTC. Its protein is CASSFFGTGGVEQSF.

A remark on this clonotype: Given a much more abundant clone one base away, this may be a read error. The V gene is TRBV5-1, the J gene TRBJ2-5, with TRBD1 identical over 10 bases. The length of the CDR3 is 15 residues. In germline, CDR1 is SGHRS, CDR2 YFSETQ. DNA of the CDR3: TGCGCCATCAGCGAGACAGGGGGCGGCGGAGAGACCCAGTACTTC. It encodes CAISETGGGGETQYF.

The genes are TRBV11-2 and TRBJ2-3; no reliable D call. V was clipped by 1 base and J by 2 bases, with 1 base between them. CDR1 is SGHAT, CDR2 FQNNGV, per germline. CDR3 length equals 12 residues. The CDR3, as DNA: TGTGCCAGCAGCTTAGCCACAGATACGCAGTATTTT. Protein product: CASSLATDTQYF.

Remarks on this clonotype: In this CDR3 the conserved last residue, phenylalanine or tryptophan, is missing, so a read error is likely. The DNA is omitted, as the CDR3 cannot be located on it reliably, and the CDR3 follows TCRdb's listing. This sequence joins TRBV11-3 and TRBJ2-3; the table gives TRBD2 as D, unverified against the DNA. The CDR3 contains 16 residues when both ends are counted. In germline, CDR1 is SGHNT, CDR2 YENEEA. The CDR3 spells CASSPGTSGSADTQYS.

In the case of this clonotype: A read error is likely, as this CDR3 ends without the conserved phenylalanine or tryptophan. This sequence joins TRBV11-3 and TRBJ2-2; 13 bases are a match to TRBD2. CDR3 length: 16 amino acids. CDR1 SGHNT and CDR2 YENEEA come from the germline V gene. The CDR3 loop is CASSLGTSGNTGELFL. As DNA, the CDR3 is TGTGCCAGCAGCCTCGGGACTAGCGGGAACACCGGGGAACTGTTTTTA.

Of note for this clonotype: At one end the junction does not follow the germline gene, possibly because of a read error. The V gene is TRBV6-5, the J gene TRBJ1-6; D possibly corresponds to TRBD1 (5 bases). The CDR3 sequence is 15 residues long. Germline assignment: CDR1 MNHEY and CDR2 SVGAGI. In nucleotides, the CDR3 is TGTGCCAGCACTCCTGGGACTAGGATTAATTCACCCCTCCATTTT. Protein product: CASTPGTRINSPLHF.

With regard to this clonotype: A much larger clone is a single base away; this may be a read error. The rearrangement uses TRBV19 and TRBJ2-5, with 11 bases matching TRBD2. J was trimmed by 9 bases and V by 5 bases; bases with no gene match: 8. Germline CDR1 and CDR2: LNHDA and SQIVND (reference sequence). This CDR3 contains 14 residues. CDR3 in DNA: TGTGCCAGTAGTTCCGGGACTAGCGGCGGAGCCCAGTACTTC. This translates into CASSSGTSGGAQYF.

This clonotype has more than one count but fewer than ten. A much larger clone differs by one base, so this may be a read error. This chain uses TRBV6-4 with TRBJ2-1; 7 bases fit TRBD2. After removal of 7 bases from V and 8 bases from J, the junction contained 8 bases not matched to a gene. Germline V gene sequence: CDR1 MRHNA, CDR2 SNTAGT. The CDR3 runs 13 residues. CDR3: CASKNVGGYEQFF. CDR3 nucleotides: TGTGCCAGCAAGAATGTGGGAGGGTATGAGCAGTTCTTC.

The gene calls are TRBV6-5 and TRBJ1-1; D possibly corresponds to TRBD1 (5 bases). Germline V gene sequence: CDR1 MNHEY, CDR2 SVGAGI. The CDR3 consists of 15 residues. Trimming cost V 4 bases and J 8 bases, with 20 bases left between them. The CDR3 spells CASSSDTGASLEAFF. The CDR3 bases are TGTGCCAGCAGTTCCGATACCGGGGCAAGTCTAGAAGCTTTCTTT.

For this clonotype: A much larger clone lies one base from this, so it may be a read error. The rearrangement uses TRBV5-4 and TRBJ2-3; weak D call: TRBD1 (6 bases). The germline V gene encodes CDR1 SGHNT and CDR2 YYREEE (reference sequence). The V end was cut by 5 bases, the J end by 2 bases, with 9 bases between. This CDR3 spans 13 amino acids. The CDR3 DNA reads TGTGCCAGCAGTGACAGGAACACAGATACGCAGTATTTT. Translated: CASSDRNTDTQYF.

With regard to this clonotype: Lacking the conserved final phenylalanine or tryptophan, this CDR3 likely reflects a read error. The chain has TRBV29-1 and TRBJ2-1, with D perhaps given as TRBD1 or TRBD2 (5 bases each). CDR3 size: 13 residues. The germline V gene has CDR1 SQVTM and CDR2 ANQGSEA. V lost 5 bases to trimming and J lost 3 bases, with 11 bases between them. This CDR3 reads CSVLGRGYNEQFL. The CDR3 region has the DNA TGCAGCGTTTTGGGACGGGGCTACAATGAGCAGTTCCTC.

This clonotype was seen once. This may arise from a read error, as a much more abundant clone is one base away. The CDR3, as DNA: TGTGCCAGCAGTCAAAAGGGTGGGGGATTCTATGGCTACACCTTC. It translates to CASSQKGGGFYGYTF. V and J are TRBV28 and TRBJ1-2; possible D gene TRBD1, 5 bases. The CDR3 extends over 15 amino acids. Trimming left V 5 bases short and J 4 bases short, with 17 bases between. Per the germline V gene, CDR1 is MDHEN and CDR2 is SYDVKM.

This clonotype has only a few counts. The rearrangement uses TRBV28 and TRBJ2-5; TRBD2 agrees at 7 bases. Germline V gene data show CDR1 as MDHEN and CDR2 as SYDVKM. This CDR3 is 15 amino acids long. Trimming at V came to 2 bases and at J to 4 bases, leaving 7 bases not matched to a gene. In DNA, the CDR3 is TGTGCCAGCAGTTTAAGGGTAGCGGGCCCAGAGACCCAGTACTTC. This codes for CASSLRVAGPETQYF.

The rearrangement links TRBV6-1 to TRBJ2-3; no clear D. There are 14 residues in the CDR3. CDR1 is MNHNS and CDR2 is SASEGT in the germline V gene. V was cut by 3 bases and J by 8 bases, with 15 bases left in between. The CDR3 DNA follows: TGTGCCAGCAGTGATTGGGGTTTGGTAGTTACGCAGTATTTT. It yields the protein CASSDWGLVVTQYF.

This clonotype was recorded many times. This sequence joins TRBV4-1 and TRBJ1-2, with D perhaps matching TRBD1 (5 bases). The CDR3 sequence is 13 residues long. V was pared by 4 bases and J by 2 bases, with 8 bases between. CDR1 is MGHRA and CDR2 is YSYEKL in the germline V gene. The CDR3 is CASSPRENYGYTF. CDR3 DNA sequence: TGCGCCAGCAGCCCCAGGGAGAACTATGGCTACACCTTC.

Note on this clonotype: A read error may explain this, as a much larger clone is one base away. This sequence joins TRBV10-1 and TRBJ2-5; 9 bases align to TRBD1. With V trimmed by 8 bases and J by 6 bases, 10 bases remained unmatched. Germline V lookup: CDR1 WNHNN, CDR2 SYGVQD (reference sequence). CDR3 size: 14 residues. The CDR3 region has the DNA TGCGCCAGCTGTACATCGACAGGGGGGAAGACCCAGTACTTC. This gives the protein CASCTSTGGKTQYF.

The chain links TRBV20-1 to TRBJ2-2; D is ambiguous. This CDR3 region has 15 residues. Deletions cut 1 base from V and 4 bases from J, with 13 bases between. Germline V gives CDR1 DFQATT, CDR2 SNEGSKA (reference sequence). The CDR3: CSARASVGSTGELFF. The DNA for the CDR3 is TGCAGTGCTAGAGCTTCAGTGGGCAGCACCGGGGAGCTGTTTTTT.

To note about this clonotype: The CDR3 ends on some other residue instead of the conserved phenylalanine or tryptophan, so this is likely a read error. No DNA is shown, since the ends of the CDR3 on it are uncertain; the CDR3 is the one TCRdb lists. The V gene is TRBV11-3, the J gene TRBJ2-5; the table's D gene call, TRBD2, was not cross checked with the DNA. Counting both end residues, the CDR3 totals 17 amino acids. The V gene's germline CDR1 is SGHNT and CDR2 YENEEA. CDR3 sequence: CAGSLSASGGLQETKYL.

The rearrangement uses TRBV30 and TRBJ1-4; D is perhaps TRBD1 (5 bases). The CDR3 length is 17 residues. Germline CDR1 GTSNPN, CDR2 SVGIG (reference sequence). V shed 4 bases and J shed 3 bases, with 21 bases lying between them. CDR3 sequence (DNA): TGTGCCTGGACCCCATTTTCGAGGACAACATCTAATGAAAAACTGTTTTTT. Protein product: CAWTPFSRTTSNEKLFF.

With respect to this clonotype: A much larger clone differs by one base, so this may be a read error. The V call is TRBV12-3 or TRBV12-4, the J call TRBJ1-3; 7 bases agree with TRBD1. V lost 3 bases, J lost 8 bases, and 7 bases stayed unmatched. This CDR3 is 14 amino acids long. CDR3 sequence: CASSFGTAGYTIYF. CDR3 nucleotides: TGTGCCAGCAGTTTCGGGACAGCGGGATACACCATATATTTT.

There are many counts of this clonotype. V is TRBV5-1 and J is TRBJ2-2; no definite D call. Per germline, CDR1 SGHRS and CDR2 YFSETQ. V was pared by 0 bases and J by 5 bases, with 8 bases between. The CDR3 extends over 14 amino acids. In nucleotides, the CDR3 is TGCGCCAGCAGCTTGGAGCCCGGAACCGGGGAGCTGTTTTTT. The encoded protein is CASSLEPGTGELFF.

Note on this clonotype: A read error may account for a junction end that differs from germline. The CDR3 bases are TGTGCCAGCAGTTTAGGGCAGGGTGGCAGCTTGAACGCTGAAGCTTTCTTT. Translated, it gives CASSLGQGGSLNAEAFF. This chain joins TRBV12-3 or TRBV12-4 and TRBJ1-1, with D perhaps matching TRBD1 (5 bases). The CDR3 extends over 17 amino acids.

Turning to this clonotype: This may stem from a read error, because a much larger clone lies one nucleotide away. This rearrangement joins TRBV10-3 to TRBJ2-7; TRBD1 matches at 7 bases. Looked up from germline, CDR1 is ENHRY and CDR2 is SYGVKD. CDR3 length: 14 amino acids. CDR3 sequence: CVITTDRASYEQYF. In DNA, the CDR3 is TGTGTCATCACGACCGACAGGGCCTCCTACGAGCAGTACTTC.